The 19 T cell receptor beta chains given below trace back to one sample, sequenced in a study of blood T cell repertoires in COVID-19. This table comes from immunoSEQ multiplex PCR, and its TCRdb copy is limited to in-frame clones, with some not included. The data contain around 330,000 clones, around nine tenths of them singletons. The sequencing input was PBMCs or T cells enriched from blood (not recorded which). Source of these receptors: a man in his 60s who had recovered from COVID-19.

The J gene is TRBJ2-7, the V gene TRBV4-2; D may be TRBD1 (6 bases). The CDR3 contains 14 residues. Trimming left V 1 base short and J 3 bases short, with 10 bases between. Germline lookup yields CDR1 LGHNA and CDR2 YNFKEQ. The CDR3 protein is CASSQGQANYEQYF. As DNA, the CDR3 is TGTGCCAGCAGCCAAGGACAGGCTAACTACGAGCAGTACTTC.

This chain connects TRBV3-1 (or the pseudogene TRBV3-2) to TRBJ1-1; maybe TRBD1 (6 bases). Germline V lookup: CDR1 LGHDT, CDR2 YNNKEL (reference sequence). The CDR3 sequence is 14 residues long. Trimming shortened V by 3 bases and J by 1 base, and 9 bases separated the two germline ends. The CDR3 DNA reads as TGTGCCAGCAGCCATGGGGACACGAACACTGAAGCTTTCTTT. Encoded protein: CASSHGDTNTEAFF.

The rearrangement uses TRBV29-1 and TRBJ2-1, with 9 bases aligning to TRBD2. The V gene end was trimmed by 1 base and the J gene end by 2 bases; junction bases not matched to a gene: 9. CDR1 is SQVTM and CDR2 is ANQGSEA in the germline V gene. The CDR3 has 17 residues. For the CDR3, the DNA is TGCAGCGTTGAAGGACTTTTGCGACTAGCGGCCTACAATGAGCAGTTCTTC. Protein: CSVEGLLRLAAYNEQFF.

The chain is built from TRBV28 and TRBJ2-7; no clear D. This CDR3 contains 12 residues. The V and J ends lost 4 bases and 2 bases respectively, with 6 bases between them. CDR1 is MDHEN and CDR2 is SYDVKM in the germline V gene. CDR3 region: CASSYVAYEQYF. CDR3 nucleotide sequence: TGTGCCAGCAGTTACGTAGCCTACGAGCAGTACTTC.

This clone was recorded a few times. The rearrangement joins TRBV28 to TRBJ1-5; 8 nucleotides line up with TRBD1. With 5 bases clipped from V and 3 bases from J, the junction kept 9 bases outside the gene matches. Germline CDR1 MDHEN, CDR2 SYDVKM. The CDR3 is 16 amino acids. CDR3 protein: CASSKSTGGPNQPQHF. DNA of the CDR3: TGTGCCAGCAGTAAGAGTACAGGGGGACCCAATCAGCCCCAGCATTTT.

CDR3 coding DNA: TGTGCCAGCAGTACCGGGACAGGCTCCTACGAGCAGTACTTC. It specifies CASSTGTGSYEQYF. V usage is TRBV28 and J usage is TRBJ2-7; 8 bases are shared with TRBD1. CDR1 is MDHEN, CDR2 SYDVKM, per germline. Trimming took 5 bases from V and 0 from J; bases not matched to a gene: 3. The length of the CDR3 is 14 residues.

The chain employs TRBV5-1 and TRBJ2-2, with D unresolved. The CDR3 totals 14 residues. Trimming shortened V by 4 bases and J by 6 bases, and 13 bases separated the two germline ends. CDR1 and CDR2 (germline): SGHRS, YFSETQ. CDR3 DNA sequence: TGCGCCAGCAGCCTAAATCCCGCTCCCGGGGAGCTGTTTTTT. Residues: CASSLNPAPGELFF.

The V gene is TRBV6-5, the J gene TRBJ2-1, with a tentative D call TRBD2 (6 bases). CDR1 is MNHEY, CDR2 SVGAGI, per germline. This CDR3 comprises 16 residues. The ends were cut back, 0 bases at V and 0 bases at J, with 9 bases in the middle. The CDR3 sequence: CASSYSAGSSYNEQFF. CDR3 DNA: TGTGCCAGCAGTTACTCAGCGGGCAGCTCCTACAATGAGCAGTTCTTC.

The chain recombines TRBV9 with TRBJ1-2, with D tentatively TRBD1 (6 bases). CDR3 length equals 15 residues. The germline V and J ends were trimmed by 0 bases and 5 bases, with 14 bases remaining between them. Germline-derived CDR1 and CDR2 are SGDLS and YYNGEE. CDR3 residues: CASSVVLTGPYGYTF. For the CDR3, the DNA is TGTGCCAGCAGCGTAGTCTTGACAGGACCTTATGGCTACACCTTC.

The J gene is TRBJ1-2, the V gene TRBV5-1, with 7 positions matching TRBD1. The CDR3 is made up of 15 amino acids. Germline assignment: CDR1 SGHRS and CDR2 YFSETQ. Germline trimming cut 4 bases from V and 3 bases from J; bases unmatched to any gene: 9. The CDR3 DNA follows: TGCGCCAGCAGCCCTGACAGGGCCCGACACTATGGCTACACCTTC. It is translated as CASSPDRARHYGYTF.

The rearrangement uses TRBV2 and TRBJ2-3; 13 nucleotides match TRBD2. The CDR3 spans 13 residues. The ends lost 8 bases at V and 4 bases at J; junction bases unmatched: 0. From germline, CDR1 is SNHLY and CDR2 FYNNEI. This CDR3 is CASGLAGADTQYF. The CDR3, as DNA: TGTGCCAGCGGACTAGCGGGAGCAGATACGCAGTATTTT.

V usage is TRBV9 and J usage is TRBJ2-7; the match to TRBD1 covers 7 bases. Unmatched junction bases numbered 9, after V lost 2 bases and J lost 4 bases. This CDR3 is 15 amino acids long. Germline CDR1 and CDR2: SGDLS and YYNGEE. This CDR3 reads CASSVQGGLGYEQYF. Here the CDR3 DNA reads TGTGCCAGCAGCGTTCAAGGGGGCCTGGGTTACGAGCAGTACTTC.

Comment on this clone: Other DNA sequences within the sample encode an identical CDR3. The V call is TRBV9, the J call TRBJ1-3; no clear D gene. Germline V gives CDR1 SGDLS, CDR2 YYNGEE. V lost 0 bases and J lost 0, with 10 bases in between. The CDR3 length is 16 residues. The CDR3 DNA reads TGTGCCAGCAGCGTAGGCTCAGGCAGCTCTGGAAACACCATATATTTT. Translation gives CASSVGSGSSGNTIYF.

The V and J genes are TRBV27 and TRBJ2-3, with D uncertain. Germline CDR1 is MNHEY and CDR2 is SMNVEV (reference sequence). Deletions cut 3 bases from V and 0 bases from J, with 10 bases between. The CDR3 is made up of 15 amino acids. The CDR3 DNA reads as TGTGCCAGCAGTTTTGTCGGAGCTAGCACAGATACGCAGTATTTT. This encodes CASSFVGASTDTQYF.

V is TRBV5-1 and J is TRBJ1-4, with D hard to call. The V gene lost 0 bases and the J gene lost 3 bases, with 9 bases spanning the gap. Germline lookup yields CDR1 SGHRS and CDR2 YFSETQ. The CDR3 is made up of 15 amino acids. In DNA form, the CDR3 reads TGCGCCAGCAGCTTGGTGTCAGGCCCTAATGAAAAACTGTTTTTT. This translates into CASSLVSGPNEKLFF.

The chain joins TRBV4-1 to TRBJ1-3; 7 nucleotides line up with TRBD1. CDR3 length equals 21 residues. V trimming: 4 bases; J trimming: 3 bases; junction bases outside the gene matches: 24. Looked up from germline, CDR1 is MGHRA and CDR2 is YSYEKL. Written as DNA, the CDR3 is TGCGCCAGCAGCCTACGAGCTACTGAACAGGGGATGCTAGGTGGTGGAAACACCATATATTTT. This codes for CASSLRATEQGMLGGGNTIYF.

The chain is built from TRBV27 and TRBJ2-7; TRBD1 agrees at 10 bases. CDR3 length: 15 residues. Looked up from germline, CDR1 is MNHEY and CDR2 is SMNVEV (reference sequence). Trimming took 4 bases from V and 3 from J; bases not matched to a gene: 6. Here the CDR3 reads CASSSPRTGGYEQYF. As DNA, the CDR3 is TGTGCCAGCAGTTCCCCTCGGACAGGGGGCTACGAGCAGTACTTC.

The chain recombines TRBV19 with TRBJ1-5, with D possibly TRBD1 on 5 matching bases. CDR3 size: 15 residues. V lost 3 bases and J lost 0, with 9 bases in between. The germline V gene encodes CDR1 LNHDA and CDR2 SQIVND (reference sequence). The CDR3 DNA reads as TGTGCCAGTAGTATCGACAGATATAGCAATCAGCCCCAGCATTTT. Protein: CASSIDRYSNQPQHF.

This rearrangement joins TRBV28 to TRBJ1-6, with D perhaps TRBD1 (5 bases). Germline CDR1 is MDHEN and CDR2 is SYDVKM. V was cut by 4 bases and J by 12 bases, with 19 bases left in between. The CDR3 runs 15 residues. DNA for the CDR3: TGTGCCAGCAGTTCTTACCAGCAGACGGGGGAACCCCTCCACTTT. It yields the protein CASSSYQQTGEPLHF.